The rows below give T cell receptor beta chains drawn from one sample of a study of blood T cell repertoires in COVID-19. Profiling relied on immunoSEQ multiplex PCR, and the TCRdb table lists in-frame clones only, not all of them. The sample contains about 150,000 clones, 70% to 85% of which appear only once. Sequencing was done on a sample of peripheral blood. The receptors here all came from a man between 60 and 70 years old with COVID-19, enrolled during active disease. Both conserved end residues are part of each CDR3. A D gene is named only where the DNA matches it firmly. Some rows mark clone size as missing; the rest say once, few, many or name a class of expanded clone.

size,D,J,V,DNA,CDR3
.,TRBD2,TRBJ2-1,TRBV6-2/TRBV6-3,TGTGCCAGCAGTTTCGCTAGCGGTGCCTACAATGAGCAGTTCTTC,CASSFASGAYNEQFF
once,.,TRBJ2-7,TRBV7-2,TGTGCCAGCAGCCCCGGTTTCTCAGGGAGGAGCTACGAGCAGTACTTC,CASSPGFSGRSYEQYF
.,.,TRBJ1-2,TRBV2,TGTGCCAGCAGTAGACAGTCCCCCTTGGATGGCTACACCTTC,CASSRQSPLDGYTF
.,.,TRBJ1-3,TRBV18,TGTGCCAGCTCACCACCAGAGAGCTTCTCTGGAAACACCATATATTTT,CASSPPESFSGNTIYF
few,TRBD1,TRBJ2-7,TRBV4-1,TGCGCCAGCAGCCAAGGGGGCCGGGACAGGGACTACGAGCAGTACTTC,CASSQGGRDRDYEQYF
.,TRBD1,TRBJ2-2,TRBV5-1,TGCGCCAGCACCCCAGGGGGAGCGAACACCGGGGAGCTGTTTTTT,CASTPGGANTGELFF
.,TRBD2,TRBJ2-3,TRBV7-3,TGTGCCAGCAGCCAGGGACTAGCGGGAGGGACAGATACGCAGTATTTT,CASSQGLAGGTDTQYF
few,.,TRBJ1-1,TRBV6-5,TGTGCCAGCAGTAGGGAACAGGGATTCGCTGAAGCTTTCTTT,CASSREQGFAEAFF
.,TRBD1,TRBJ1-2,TRBV6-2/TRBV6-3,TGTGCCAGCAGTTATACAGGGGCGGAAGGCTACACCTTC,CASSYTGAEGYTF
.,TRBD2,TRBJ2-3,TRBV7-9,TGTGCCAGCAGTACGGGACTAGCGGGAGCCACGACAGATACGCAGTATTTT,CASSTGLAGATTDTQYF
.,.,TRBJ1-1,TRBV28,TGTGCCAGCAGTTTATTGGGGGGAGGCACTGAAGCTTTCTTT,CASSLLGGGTEAFF
.,TRBD1,TRBJ2-5,TRBV15,TGTGCCACCAGCCGTTGGGACAGGGGCAACCAAGAGACCCAGTACTTC,CATSRWDRGNQETQYF
.,.,TRBJ1-5,TRBV19,TGTGCCAGTTCCGCGGGAGGGGCTAGCAATCAGCCCCAGCATTTT,CASSAGGASNQPQHF
.,.,TRBJ2-1,TRBV7-3,TGTGCCAGCAGCTTATTGGGTAGCCCAAGGCGCAATGAGCAGTTCTTC,CASSLLGSPRRNEQFF
.,TRBD2,TRBJ2-3,TRBV5-1,TGCGCCAGCACCTTACTAGCGGGAGATTCGGATACGCAGTATTTT,CASTLLAGDSDTQYF
.,.,TRBJ1-2,TRBV6-5,TGTGCCAGCAGTTACTCGGCCGGTTCAGGGGACTATGGCTACACCTTC,CASSYSAGSGDYGYTF
many,TRBD1,TRBJ1-2,TRBV3-1/TRBV3-2,TGTGCCAGCAGCCAAGTCTCCGAAGGGACAGACTATGGCTACACCTTC,CASSQVSEGTDYGYTF
.,.,TRBJ1-2,TRBV7-2,TGTGCCAGCAGCCCTGCCCGACAGACCCCAAACTATGGCTACACCTTC,CASSPARQTPNYGYTF
.,.,TRBJ1-2,TRBV28,TGTGCCAGCAGTTTGAGGGGGGGCTCCCATGGCTACACCTTC,CASSLRGGSHGYTF
.,.,TRBJ1-6,TRBV4-3,TGCGCCAGCAGCCAAGCCCCCCCGGGAGGAAATTCACCCCTCCACTTT,CASSQAPPGGNSPLHF
once,.,TRBJ1-4,TRBV14,TGTGCCAGCAGCCAAGTAGTTGCGGGTCTGGATGAAAAACTGTTTTTT,CASSQVVAGLDEKLFF
.,.,TRBJ1-3,TRBV15,TGTGCCACCAGCAGAGATCTACCAGGGGTATATGGAAACACCATATATTTT,CATSRDLPGVYGNTIYF
.,TRBD2,TRBJ2-3,TRBV18,TGTGCCAGCTCACCACGGGAGGGCTCGGGCACAGATACGCAGTATTTT,CASSPREGSGTDTQYF
.,.,TRBJ2-1,TRBV6-1,TGTGCCAGCAGTGAAGGGGGGCATACCTACAATGAGCAGTTCTTC,CASSEGGHTYNEQFF
once,.,TRBJ1-3,TRBV10-2,TGCGCCAGCAGTGAGTCTAGGCGGACAGTTGGAAACACCATATATTTT,CASSESRRTVGNTIYF
.,.,TRBJ1-3,TRBV14,TGTGCCAGCAGCCGCCTAGGTCCCATATATTTT,CASSRLGPIYF
.,TRBD2,TRBJ2-3,TRBV7-2,TGTGCCAGCAGCTCAAGGATAACTAGCGTGGATACGCAGTATTTT,CASSSRITSVDTQYF
.,.,TRBJ2-6,TRBV18,TGTGCCAGCTCAGTCGGGTACTCTGGGGCCAACGTCCTGACTTTC,CASSVGYSGANVLTF
once,.,TRBJ1-1,TRBV30,TGTGCCTGGAGTGGGGGACACATGAACACTGAAGCTTTCTTT,CAWSGGHMNTEAFF
.,.,TRBJ1-5,TRBV30,TGTGCCTGGAGTCAAGGACAGTCACCTCAGCCCCAGCATTTT,CAWSQGQSPQPQHF
few,TRBD1,TRBJ1-4,TRBV7-9,TGTGCCAGCAGCCCCGGGACAGGGGCGGAAGAAAAACTGTTTTTT,CASSPGTGAEEKLFF
once,TRBD1,TRBJ1-3,TRBV18,TGTGCCAGCTCACCGGGGGGACAGAGCTCTGGAAACACCATATATTTT,CASSPGGQSSGNTIYF
.,.,TRBJ2-7,TRBV18,TGTGCCAGCTCACCACTGGCAACAGGGAGCTCCTACGAGCAGTACTTC,CASSPLATGSSYEQYF
.,.,TRBJ1-5,TRBV28,TGTGCCAGCAGTCCAGACAGGCGAGAGCCCCAGCATTTT,CASSPDRREPQHF
.,TRBD1,TRBJ1-2,TRBV6-5,TGTGCCAGCAGTTCATTAGGGACAGGGGCCGTCTACACCTTC,CASSSLGTGAVYTF
once,.,TRBJ2-1,TRBV23-1,TGCGCCAGCAGTCCTCTTCCCGCCGAAGCGAAGGCATACAATGAGCAGTTCTTC,CASSPLPAEAKAYNEQFF
.,TRBD1,TRBJ1-2,TRBV19,TGTGCCAGTAGTACGATCGCGGGACAGGATAACTATGGCTACACCTTC,CASSTIAGQDNYGYTF
.,.,TRBJ1-6,TRBV18,TGTGCCAGCTCACGAGACAGCAACCTCTCCTATAATTCACCCCTCCACTTT,CASSRDSNLSYNSPLHF
.,TRBD1,TRBJ2-7,TRBV4-3,TGCGCCAGCAGCCAAGGCTGGGACAGCTCGCGTAGGGAGCAGTACTTC,CASSQGWDSSRREQYF
.,.,TRBJ1-1,TRBV18,TGTGCCAGCTCACCACCGACAGTGAACACTGAAGCTTTCTTT,CASSPPTVNTEAFF
.,TRBD1,TRBJ2-1,TRBV5-1,TGCGCCAGCAGCCCGACAGGGGGCGAGGTTTTGAGGTACAATGAGCAGTTCTTC,CASSPTGGEVLRYNEQFF
.,.,TRBJ1-5,TRBV21-1,TGTGCCAGCAGCGGGCAGGGACAGGCGGTTCAGCCCCAGCATTTT,CASSGQGQAVQPQHF
few,TRBD1,TRBJ1-1,TRBV7-8,TGTGCCAGCAGCACCCAACAGGGGAGGAACACTGAAGCTTTCTTT,CASSTQQGRNTEAFF
.,.,TRBJ2-1,TRBV28,TGTGCCAGCAGGCTAGCTGGCAATGAGCAGTTCTTC,CASRLAGNEQFF
.,TRBD1,TRBJ2-5,TRBV6-4,TGTGCCAGCAGTTACAGGGGTGGAGAGACCCAGTACTTC,CASSYRGGETQYF
.,.,TRBJ1-1,TRBV5-5,TGTGCCAGCAGCTTGGCGGGGGGGAACACTGAAGCTTTCTTT,CASSLAGGNTEAFF
once,.,TRBJ2-1,TRBV5-5,TGTGCCAGCTGGGCCGGACTTCACAATGAGCAGTTCTTC,CASWAGLHNEQFF
.,TRBD1,TRBJ1-3,TRBV18,TGTGCCAGCTCACAGGACAGGGGAAACACCATATATTTT,CASSQDRGNTIYF
.,TRBD2,TRBJ2-2,TRBV7-3,TGTGCCAGCAACACCCCGGGACTAGCGGGGGGCACCGGGGAGCTGTTTTTT,CASNTPGLAGGTGELFF
.,.,TRBJ1-4,TRBV5-4,TGTGCCAGCAGCTTGGGTGCGGATGAAAAACTGTTTTTT,CASSLGADEKLFF
once,.,TRBJ2-3,TRBV20-1,TGCAGTGCATGGGGGGGCGATACGCAGTATTTT,CSAWGGDTQYF
.,.,TRBJ2-7,TRBV10-3,TGTGCCATCAGCTCCGGAAGCCAGGGGAGCTCCTACGAGCAGTACTTC,CAISSGSQGSSYEQYF
.,.,TRBJ1-2,TRBV5-1,TGCGCCAGCAGACTCACAGAGAACTATGGCTACACCTTC,CASRLTENYGYTF